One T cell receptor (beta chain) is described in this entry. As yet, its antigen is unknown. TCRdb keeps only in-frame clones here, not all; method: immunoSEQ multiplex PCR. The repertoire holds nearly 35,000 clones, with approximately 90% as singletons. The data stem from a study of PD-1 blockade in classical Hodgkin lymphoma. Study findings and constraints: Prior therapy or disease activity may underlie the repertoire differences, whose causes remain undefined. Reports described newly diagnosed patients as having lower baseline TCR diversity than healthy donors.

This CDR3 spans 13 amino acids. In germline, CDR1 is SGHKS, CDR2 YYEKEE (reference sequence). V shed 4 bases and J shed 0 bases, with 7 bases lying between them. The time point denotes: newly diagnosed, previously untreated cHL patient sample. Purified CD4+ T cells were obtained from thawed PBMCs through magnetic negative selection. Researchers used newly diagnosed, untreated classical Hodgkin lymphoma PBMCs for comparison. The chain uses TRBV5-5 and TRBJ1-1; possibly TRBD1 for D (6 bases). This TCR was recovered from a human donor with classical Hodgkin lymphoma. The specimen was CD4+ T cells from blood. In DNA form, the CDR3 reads TGTGCCAGCAGCAGGACAGTGAACACTGAAGCTTTCTTT. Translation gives CASSRTVNTEAFF.